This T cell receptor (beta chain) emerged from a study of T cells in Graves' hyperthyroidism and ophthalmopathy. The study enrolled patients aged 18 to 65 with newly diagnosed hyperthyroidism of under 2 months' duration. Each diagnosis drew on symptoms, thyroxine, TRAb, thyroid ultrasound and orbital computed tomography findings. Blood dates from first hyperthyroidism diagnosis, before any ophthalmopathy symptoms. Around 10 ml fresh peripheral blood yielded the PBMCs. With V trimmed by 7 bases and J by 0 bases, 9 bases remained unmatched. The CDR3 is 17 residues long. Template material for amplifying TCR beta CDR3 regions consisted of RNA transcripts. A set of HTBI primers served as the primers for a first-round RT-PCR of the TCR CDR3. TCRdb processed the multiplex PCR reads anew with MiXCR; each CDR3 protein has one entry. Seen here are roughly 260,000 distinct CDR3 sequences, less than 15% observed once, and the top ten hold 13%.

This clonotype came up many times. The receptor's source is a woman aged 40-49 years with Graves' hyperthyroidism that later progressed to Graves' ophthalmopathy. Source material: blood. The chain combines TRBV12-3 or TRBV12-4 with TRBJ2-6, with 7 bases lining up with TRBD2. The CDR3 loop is CASIQLALYSGANVLTF. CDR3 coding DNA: TGTGCCAGCATCCAACTAGCGTTATACTCTGGGGCCAACGTCCTGACTTTC.